The rows below give T cell receptor beta chains drawn from one sample of a study of beta chain features in type 1 diabetes. Here immunoSEQ multiplex PCR was the method, and the copy in TCRdb shows in-frame clones only, minus some. The sample holds tens of thousands of clones; around a third are singletons and the top ten take roughly 0.44%. The sample consisted of stem cell memory CD4+ T cells from blood. The receptors originated from a woman between 18 and 29 years old in good health. Both conserved end residues are part of each CDR3. The order of the fields is clone size, D gene, V gene, J gene, CDR3 protein, CDR3 DNA. The D gene is left open where the match is weak. Where a row states a size, it is once, few, many or the class of an expanded clone; other rows omit it.

-	-	TRBV10-1	TRBJ2-2	CASSDLGEPRAGELFF	TGCGCCAGCAGTGATCTTGGAGAACCGAGGGCCGGGGAGCTGTTTTTT
few	TRBD1	TRBV29-1	TRBJ2-1	CSVYGQASSYNEQFF	TGCAGCGTTTACGGACAGGCCAGCTCCTACAATGAGCAGTTCTTC
-	TRBD1	TRBV11-2	TRBJ1-1	CASSGTGMGNTEAFF	TGTGCCAGCAGCGGGACAGGCATGGGGAATACTGAAGCTTTCTTT
-	-	TRBV5-1	TRBJ1-1	CASRSDSTVNTEAFF	TGCGCCAGCAGGTCGGACAGTACGGTGAACACTGAAGCTTTCTTT
few	-	TRBV20-1	TRBJ2-1	CSARSNEQFF	TGCAGTGCTAGGAGCAATGAGCAGTTCTTC
-	-	TRBV5-6	TRBJ2-7	CASSFRNYEQYF	TGTGCCAGCAGCTTCAGAAACTACGAGCAGTACTTC
few	TRBD2	TRBV11-3	TRBJ2-2	CASSRGGSGNTGELFF	TGTGCCAGCAGCCGGGGGGGTAGCGGAAACACCGGGGAGCTGTTTTTT
few	TRBD1	TRBV5-1	TRBJ2-7	CASSLSTGFLYEQYF	TGCGCCAGCAGCTTGTCGACAGGGTTTCTCTACGAGCAGTACTTC
few	TRBD2	TRBV18	TRBJ2-7	CASSATSGSPHEQYF	TGTGCCAGCTCAGCAACTAGCGGGAGTCCTCACGAGCAGTACTTC
-	-	TRBV27	TRBJ2-7	CASSLGPAYEQYF	TGTGCCAGCAGTTTAGGGCCCGCCTACGAGCAGTACTTC
few	TRBD1	TRBV2	TRBJ2-1	CASLVGTDNNEQFF	TGTGCCTCTCTCGTGGGGACAGACAACAATGAGCAGTTCTTC
-	TRBD1	TRBV18	TRBJ1-2	CASSSTGQGDSYYGYTF	TGTGCCAGCTCAAGCACGGGACAGGGGGATAGTTACTATGGCTACACCTTC
-	TRBD1	TRBV2	TRBJ1-4	CASSDQGGANEKLFF	TGTGCCAGCAGTGATCAGGGGGGAGCTAATGAAAAACTGTTTTTT
-	-	TRBV7-2	TRBJ2-2	CASSLATGSTGELFF	TGTGCCAGCAGCTTAGCGACAGGCTCCACCGGGGAGCTGTTTTTT
-	-	TRBV5-1	TRBJ2-7	CASSFPTATYEQYF	TGCGCCAGCAGCTTTCCGACAGCGACCTACGAGCAGTACTTC
once	-	TRBV18	TRBJ1-2	CASSPSQGGYTF	TGTGCCAGCTCACCCTCCCAGGGGGGCTACACCTTC
-	-	TRBV7-3	TRBJ2-3	CASSSTNDDTQYF	TGTGCCAGCAGCTCGACTAATGATGATACGCAGTATTTT
-	-	TRBV5-1	TRBJ2-6	CASTLSSGANVLTF	TGCGCCAGCACCCTCTCCTCTGGGGCCAACGTCCTGACTTTC
few	TRBD2	TRBV9	TRBJ2-5	CASSVSGGGFGETQYF	TGTGCCAGCAGCGTAAGTGGGGGGGGTTTTGGAGAGACCCAGTACTTC
few	-	TRBV7-2	TRBJ2-3	CASSMDSPPDTQYF	TGTGCCAGCAGCATGGACAGTCCTCCAGATACGCAGTATTTT
-	TRBD1	TRBV7-9	TRBJ2-7	CASSFPGQGHPYEQYF	TGTGCCAGCAGCTTCCCAGGACAGGGGCACCCCTACGAGCAGTACTTC
-	TRBD1	TRBV11-2	TRBJ2-3	CASSLGGSGGPDTQYF	TGTGCCAGCAGCTTAGGGGGCTCAGGGGGCCCAGATACGCAGTATTTT
-	TRBD2	TRBV6-6	TRBJ2-1	CASSIPGTSGYNEQFF	TGTGCCAGCAGCATACCCGGGACTAGCGGCTACAATGAGCAGTTCTTC
-	-	TRBV11-3	TRBJ1-4	CASSHGGASNEKLFF	TGTGCCAGCAGTCATGGAGGAGCTTCGAATGAAAAACTGTTTTTT
-	TRBD1	TRBV7-9	TRBJ1-5	CASSLALGQHNQPQHF	TGTGCCAGCAGCTTAGCTTTGGGACAGCATAATCAGCCCCAGCATTTT
-	-	TRBV4-1	TRBJ2-3	CASSQPLTDTQYF	TGCGCCAGCAGCCAACCCCTCACAGATACGCAGTATTTT
-	TRBD1	TRBV9	TRBJ1-2	CASSAPDRGDNYGYTF	TGTGCCAGCAGCGCACCTGACAGGGGGGACAACTATGGCTACACCTTC
-	-	TRBV6-6	TRBJ1-5	CASREQGVSNQPQHF	TGTGCCAGCAGAGAACAGGGTGTTAGCAATCAGCCCCAGCATTTT
-	TRBD1	TRBV29-1	TRBJ2-7	CSVEGVQGRGAPYEQYF	TGCAGCGTTGAGGGGGTACAGGGGAGAGGGGCTCCCTACGAGCAGTACTTC